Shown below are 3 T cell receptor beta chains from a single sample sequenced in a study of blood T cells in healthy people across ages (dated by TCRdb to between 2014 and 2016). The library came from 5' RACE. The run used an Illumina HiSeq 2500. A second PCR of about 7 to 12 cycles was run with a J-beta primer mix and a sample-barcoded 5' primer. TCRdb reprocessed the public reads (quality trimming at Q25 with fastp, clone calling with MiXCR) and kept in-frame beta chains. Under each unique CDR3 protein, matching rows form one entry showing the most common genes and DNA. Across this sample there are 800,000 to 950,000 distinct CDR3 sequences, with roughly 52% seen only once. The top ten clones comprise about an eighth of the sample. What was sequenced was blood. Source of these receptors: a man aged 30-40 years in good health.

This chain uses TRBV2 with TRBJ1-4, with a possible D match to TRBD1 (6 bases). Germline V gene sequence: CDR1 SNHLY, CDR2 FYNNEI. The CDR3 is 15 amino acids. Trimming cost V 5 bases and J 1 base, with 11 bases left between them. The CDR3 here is CASSRQVGTNEKLFF. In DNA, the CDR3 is TGTGCCAGCAGTAGACAGGTTGGAACTAATGAAAAACTGTTTTTT. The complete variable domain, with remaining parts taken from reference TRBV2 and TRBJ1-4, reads EPEVTQTPSHQVTQMGQEVILRCVPISNHLYFYWYRQILGQKVEFLVSFYNNEISEKSEIFDDQFSVERPDGSNFTLKIRSTKLEDSAMYFCASSRQVGTNEKLFFGSGTQLSVL.

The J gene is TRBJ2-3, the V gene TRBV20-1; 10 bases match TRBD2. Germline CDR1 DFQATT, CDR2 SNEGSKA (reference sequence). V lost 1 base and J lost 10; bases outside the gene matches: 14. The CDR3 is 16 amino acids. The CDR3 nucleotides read TGCAGTGCTAGAGGAGAAGGAGTAGCGGGGGGTTCGGCGCAGTATTTT. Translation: CSARGEGVAGGSAQYF.

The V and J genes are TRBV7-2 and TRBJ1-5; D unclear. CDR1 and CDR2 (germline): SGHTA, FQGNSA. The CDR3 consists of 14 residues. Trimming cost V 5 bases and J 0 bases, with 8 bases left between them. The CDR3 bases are TGTGCCAGCAGCACAAAGCTTAGCAATCAGCCCCAGCATTTT. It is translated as CASSTKLSNQPQHF.